These 12 T cell receptor beta chains share one sample of origin, sequenced in a study of blood T cell repertoires in COVID-19. This table comes from immunoSEQ multiplex PCR, and its TCRdb copy is limited to in-frame clones, with some not included. Of 300,000 to 350,000 clones detected, approximately 89% appear once; the ten largest clones hold around 3.9%. The sample consisted of peripheral blood. The receptors shown here come from a woman aged 55-69 years with COVID-19, enrolled during active disease.

With respect to this clone: This sample also contains other DNA sequences that code for the same CDR3. The chain links TRBV5-1 to TRBJ1-4; 7 bases are shared with TRBD1. The CDR3 length is 14 residues. Germline V CDR1 and CDR2: SGHRS, YFSETQ. V shed 5 bases and J 5 bases; nucleotides not matched to a gene: 6. The CDR3 spells CASSLQGGNEKLFF. The CDR3, as DNA: TGCGCCAGCAGTCTTCAGGGGGGAAATGAAAAACTGTTTTTT.

This chain uses TRBV6-6 with TRBJ1-1; TRBD1 matches at 10 bases. The CDR3 contains 18 residues. The germline V gene has CDR1 MNHNY and CDR2 SVGAGI (reference sequence). Losses at the gene ends were 5 bases for V and 3 bases for J; bases not matched to a gene: 15. CDR3 nucleotide sequence: TGTGCCAGCAGTCCCCTATACGGACAGGGGGAAGGGGACACTGAAGCTTTCTTT. This translates into CASSPLYGQGEGDTEAFF.

The chain links TRBV5-6 to TRBJ1-3; 8 bases line up with TRBD1. CDR1 is SGHDT, CDR2 YYEEEE, per germline. The CDR3 spans 18 residues. J gave up 2 bases and V 0 bases, and 10 bases lay outside the gene matches. The CDR3 spells CASSLAVDRGFTGNTIYF. CDR3 bases: TGTGCCAGCAGCTTGGCCGTAGACAGGGGATTCACTGGAAACACCATATATTTT.

The V call is TRBV19, the J call TRBJ1-2; 7 bases map to TRBD1. With 6 bases clipped from V and 4 bases from J, the junction kept 2 bases outside the gene matches. Germline-derived CDR1 and CDR2 are LNHDA and SQIVND (reference sequence). This CDR3 contains 12 residues. CDR3 protein: CASRQGFYGYTF. The CDR3, as DNA: TGTGCCAGTAGACAGGGGTTCTATGGCTACACCTTC.

The V call is TRBV13, the J call TRBJ1-2; 11 bases match TRBD1. V lost 4 bases, J lost 8 bases, and 12 bases stayed unmatched. The CDR3 loop spans 16 amino acids. Per germline, CDR1 PRHDT and CDR2 FYEKMQ (reference sequence). CDR3 loop: CASSSSRTGGAQGYTF. The CDR3 nucleotides are TGTGCCAGCAGCTCCTCTCGGACAGGGGGCGCGCAGGGCTACACCTTC.

The chain recombines TRBV6-1 with TRBJ1-4; TRBD1 matches at 7 bases. This CDR3 spans 13 amino acids. Germline V CDR1 and CDR2: MNHNS, SASEGT. Trimming at V came to 7 bases and at J to 8 bases, leaving 7 bases not matched to a gene. CDR3 sequence: CASNSGGREKLFF. The CDR3 bases are TGTGCCAGCAATTCAGGGGGACGGGAAAAACTGTTTTTT.

J is TRBJ2-3 and V is TRBV11-2; 11 bases fit TRBD2. The V gene's germline CDR1 is SGHAT and CDR2 FQNNGV. Germline trimming cut 6 bases from V and 5 bases from J; bases unmatched to any gene: 7. This CDR3 has 15 amino acids. The CDR3 sequence is CASSGSGGVEDTQYF. The CDR3 DNA follows: TGTGCCAGCAGTGGTAGCGGGGGGGTTGAAGATACGCAGTATTTT.

V usage is TRBV4-1 and J usage is TRBJ2-2; TRBD1 matches at 10 bases. The CDR3 is 16 amino acids. Germline loops: CDR1 MGHRA, CDR2 YSYEKL. After removal of 3 bases from V and 8 bases from J, the junction contained 9 bases not matched to a gene. In nucleotides, the CDR3 is TGCGCCAGCAGCCAGGGGGGACAGGGGTTGTCGGGGGAGCTGTTTTTT. Translation: CASSQGGQGLSGELFF.

This chain connects TRBV3-1 (or the pseudogene TRBV3-2) to TRBJ2-7, with 9 positions matching TRBD1. V shed 3 bases, J shed 1 base, and the junction held 1 base outside the gene matches. This CDR3 spans 14 amino acids. Germline loops: CDR1 LGHDT, CDR2 YNNKEL (reference sequence). The CDR3 DNA reads as TGTGCCAGCAGCCATGGACAGGGGTCCTACGAGCAGTACTTC. Its translation: CASSHGQGSYEQYF.

The gene calls are TRBV20-1 and TRBJ2-7; D gene ambiguous. Germline CDR1 DFQATT, CDR2 SNEGSKA (reference sequence). V lost 3 bases and J lost 0, with 6 bases in between. The CDR3 is made up of 12 amino acids. The CDR3 region has the DNA TGCAGTGCTAGTAAGAGCTCCTACGAGCAGTACTTC. It yields the protein CSASKSSYEQYF.

The V and J genes are TRBV27 and TRBJ1-1, with 8 bases lining up with TRBD1. V gave up 6 bases and J gave up 5 bases; unmatched junction bases: 11. Germline assignment: CDR1 MNHEY and CDR2 SMNVEV (reference sequence). This CDR3 has 15 residues. The CDR3 DNA is TGTGCCAGCAGCATCAGGGGGCCCGATCGGACTGAAGCTTTCTTT. Translating it yields CASSIRGPDRTEAFF.

The chain has TRBV5-1 and TRBJ2-6; tentative D call: TRBD2 (5 bases). V was clipped by 0 bases and J by 0 bases, with 7 bases between them. This CDR3 has 16 amino acids. Germline V gene lookup returns CDR1 SGHRS and CDR2 YFSETQ. The CDR3 bases are TGCGCCAGCAGCTTGGTCCGGGACTCTGGGGCCAACGTCCTGACTTTC. Protein product: CASSLVRDSGANVLTF.